The clone carrying this TCR beta chain was counted a few times. Germline V gene data show CDR1 as GTSNPN and CDR2 as SVGIG (reference sequence). The CDR3 is 13 amino acids. Trimming stripped 5 bases from V and 3 bases from J, with 11 bases between. Clones were sequenced by immunoSEQ multiplex PCR, and TCRdb holds only the in-frame ones, with some missing. The profile shows roughly 200,000 clones, 91% of them singletons. These data are taken from a study of control samples from healthy donors and cancer patients. The source material was blood. The receptor was derived from a man aged 30 to 39 in good health. The chain is built from TRBV30 and TRBJ1-5; possible D gene TRBD1, 6 bases. The CDR3 spells CAWGDNLNQPQHF. Here the CDR3 DNA reads TGTGCCTGGGGGGACAACCTCAATCAGCCCCAGCATTTT.